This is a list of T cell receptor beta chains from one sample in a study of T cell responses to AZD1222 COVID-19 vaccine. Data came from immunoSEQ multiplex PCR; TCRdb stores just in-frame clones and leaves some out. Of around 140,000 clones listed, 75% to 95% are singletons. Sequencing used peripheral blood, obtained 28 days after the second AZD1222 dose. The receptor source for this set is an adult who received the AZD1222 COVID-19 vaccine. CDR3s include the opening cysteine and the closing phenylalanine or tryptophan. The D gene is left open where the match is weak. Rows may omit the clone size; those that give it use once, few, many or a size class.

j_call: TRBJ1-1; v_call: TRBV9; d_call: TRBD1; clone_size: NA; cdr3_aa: CASSVEVTAGGGTEAFF; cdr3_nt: TGTGCCAGCAGCGTAGAGGTGACGGCAGGGGGCGGCACTGAAGCTTTCTTT
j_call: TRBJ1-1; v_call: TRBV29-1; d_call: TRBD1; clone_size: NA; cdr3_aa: CSVQRDRGLNTEAFF; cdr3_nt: TGCAGCGTTCAACGGGACAGGGGGCTTAACACTGAAGCTTTCTTT
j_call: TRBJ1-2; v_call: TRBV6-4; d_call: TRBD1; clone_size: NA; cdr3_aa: CASSAAGQPRLNYGYTF; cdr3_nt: TGTGCCAGCAGTGCCGCGGGACAGCCAAGACTTAACTATGGCTACACCTTC
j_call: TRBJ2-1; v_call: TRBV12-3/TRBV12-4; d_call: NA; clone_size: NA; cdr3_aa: CASSPGTPNEQFF; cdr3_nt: TGTGCCAGCAGTCCGGGGACTCCCAATGAGCAGTTCTTC
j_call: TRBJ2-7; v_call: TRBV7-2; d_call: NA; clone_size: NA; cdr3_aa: CASSLGGFPYEQYF; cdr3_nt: TGTGCCAGCAGCTTAGGGGGTTTTCCCTACGAGCAGTACTTC
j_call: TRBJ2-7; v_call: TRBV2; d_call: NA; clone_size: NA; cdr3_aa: CASSFEGFSYEQYF; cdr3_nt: TGTGCCAGCAGTTTTGAGGGATTCTCCTACGAGCAGTACTTC
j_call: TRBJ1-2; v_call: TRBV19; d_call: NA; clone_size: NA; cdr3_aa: CASSIRTAANYGYTF; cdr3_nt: TGTGCCAGTAGTATAAGGACAGCCGCTAACTATGGCTACACCTTC
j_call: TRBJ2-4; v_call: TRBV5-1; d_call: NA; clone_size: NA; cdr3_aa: CASRDGTWGIQYF; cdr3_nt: TGCGCCAGCAGGGATGGCACATGGGGCATTCAGTACTTC
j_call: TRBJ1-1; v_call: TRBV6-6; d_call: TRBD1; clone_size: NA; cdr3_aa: CASSDRGEAFF; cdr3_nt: TGTGCCAGCAGTGACAGGGGAGAAGCTTTCTTT
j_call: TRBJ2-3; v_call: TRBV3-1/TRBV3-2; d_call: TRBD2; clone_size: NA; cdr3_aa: CASSQGLAMTDTQYF; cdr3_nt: TGTGCCAGCAGCCAAGGACTAGCGATGACAGATACGCAGTATTTT
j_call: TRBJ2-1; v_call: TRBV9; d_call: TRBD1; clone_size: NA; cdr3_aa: CASSERGHYMEPEQFF; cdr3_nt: TGTGCCAGCAGCGAAAGGGGGCACTACATGGAACCCGAGCAGTTCTTC
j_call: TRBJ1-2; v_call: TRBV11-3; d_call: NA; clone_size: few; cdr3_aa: CASSLDLYGYTF; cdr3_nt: TGTGCCAGCAGCTTGGACCTCTATGGCTACACCTTC
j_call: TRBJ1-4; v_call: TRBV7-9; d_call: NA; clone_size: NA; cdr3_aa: CASSPRVGATNEKLFF; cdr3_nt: TGTGCCAGCAGCCCCAGGGTTGGGGCAACTAATGAAAAACTGTTTTTT
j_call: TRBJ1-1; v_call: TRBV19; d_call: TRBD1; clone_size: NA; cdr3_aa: CASSTDRDTEAFF; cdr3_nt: TGTGCCAGTAGCACGGACAGGGACACTGAAGCTTTCTTT
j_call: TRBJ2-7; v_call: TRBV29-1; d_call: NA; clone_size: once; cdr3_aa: CSVEDGPYEQYF; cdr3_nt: TGCAGCGTTGAAGATGGGCCCTACGAGCAGTACTTC
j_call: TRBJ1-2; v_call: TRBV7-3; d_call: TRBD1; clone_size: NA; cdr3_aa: CASSAGTDYGYTF; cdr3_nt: TGTGCCAGCAGCGCGGGGACAGACTATGGCTACACCTTC
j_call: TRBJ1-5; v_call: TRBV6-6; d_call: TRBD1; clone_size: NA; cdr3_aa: CASSYAGQGNQPQHF; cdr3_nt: TGTGCCAGCAGTTATGCGGGACAGGGTAACCAGCCCCAGCATTTT
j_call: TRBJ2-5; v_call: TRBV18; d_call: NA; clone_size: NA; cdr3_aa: CASSPRRTAQETQYF; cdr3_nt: TGTGCCAGCTCACCTCGTCGGACAGCCCAAGAGACCCAGTACTTC
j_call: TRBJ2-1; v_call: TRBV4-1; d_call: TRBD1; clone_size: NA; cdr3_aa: CASSHGQGPRNEQFF; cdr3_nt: TGCGCCAGCAGCCACGGACAGGGGCCAAGGAATGAGCAGTTCTTC
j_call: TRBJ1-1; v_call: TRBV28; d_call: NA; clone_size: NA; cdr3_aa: CASSSGGSLMNTEAFF; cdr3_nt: TGTGCCAGCTCTTCCGGGGGTTCGTTAATGAACACTGAAGCTTTCTTT
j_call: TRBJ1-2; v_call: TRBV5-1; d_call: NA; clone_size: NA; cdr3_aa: CASSWTPGYGYTF; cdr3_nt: TGCGCCAGCAGCTGGACCCCAGGATATGGCTACACCTTC
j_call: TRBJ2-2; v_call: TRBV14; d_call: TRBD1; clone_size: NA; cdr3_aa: CASSHRDRVNTGELFF; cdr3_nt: TGTGCCAGCAGCCACAGGGACAGGGTGAACACCGGGGAGCTGTTTTTT
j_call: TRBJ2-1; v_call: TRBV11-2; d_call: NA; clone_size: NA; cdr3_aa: CASTLLTVHNEQFF; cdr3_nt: TGTGCCAGCACCCTCCTCACAGTCCACAATGAGCAGTTCTTC
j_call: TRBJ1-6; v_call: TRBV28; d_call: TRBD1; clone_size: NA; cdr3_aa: CASSLGPGTGSPLHF; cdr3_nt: TGTGCCAGCAGTTTAGGCCCCGGGACAGGTTCACCCCTCCACTTT
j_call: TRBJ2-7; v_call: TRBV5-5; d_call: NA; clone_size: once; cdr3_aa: CASSFDQQYF; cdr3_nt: TGTGCCAGCAGCTTTGACCAGCAGTACTTC
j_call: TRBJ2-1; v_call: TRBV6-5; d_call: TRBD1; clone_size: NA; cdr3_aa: CASSWGRDRGREQFF; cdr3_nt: TGTGCCAGCAGTTGGGGCCGGGACAGGGGGCGGGAGCAGTTCTTC
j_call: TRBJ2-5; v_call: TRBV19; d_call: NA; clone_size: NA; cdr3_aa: CASSIGDGLRETQYF; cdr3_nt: TGTGCCAGTAGTATAGGTGACGGTTTAAGGGAGACCCAGTACTTC
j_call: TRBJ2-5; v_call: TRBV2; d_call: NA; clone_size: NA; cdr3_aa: CASNEGYQETQYF; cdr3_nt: TGTGCCAGCAACGAGGGGTACCAAGAGACCCAGTACTTC
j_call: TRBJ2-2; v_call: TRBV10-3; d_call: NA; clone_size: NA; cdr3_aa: CAISGPLGGNTGELFF; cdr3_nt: TGTGCCATCAGTGGCCCTTTGGGGGGGAACACCGGGGAGCTGTTTTTT
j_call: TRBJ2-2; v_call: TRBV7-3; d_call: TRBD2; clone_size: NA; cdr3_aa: CASSSPGTSGPGELFF; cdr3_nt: TGTGCCAGCAGCTCCCCCGGGACTAGCGGGCCCGGGGAGCTGTTTTTT
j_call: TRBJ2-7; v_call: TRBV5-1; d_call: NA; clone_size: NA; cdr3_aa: CASSLGPGTYEQYF; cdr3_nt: TGCGCCAGCAGCTTGGGGCCCGGGACTTACGAGCAGTACTTC
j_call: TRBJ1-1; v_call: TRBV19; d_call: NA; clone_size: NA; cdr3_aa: CASSFREAEAFF; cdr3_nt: TGTGCCAGTAGCTTCAGGGAAGCTGAAGCTTTCTTT
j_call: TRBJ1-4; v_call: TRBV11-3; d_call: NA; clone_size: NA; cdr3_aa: CASRRAANEKLFF; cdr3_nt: TGTGCCAGCCGCCGGGCAGCTAATGAAAAACTGTTTTTT
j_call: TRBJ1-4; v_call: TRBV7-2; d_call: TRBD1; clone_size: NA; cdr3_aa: CASREQGWDSEKLFF; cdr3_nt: TGTGCCAGCAGGGAGCAGGGGTGGGACAGCGAAAAACTGTTTTTT
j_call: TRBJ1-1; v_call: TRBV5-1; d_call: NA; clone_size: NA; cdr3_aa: CASSLEVGNTEAFF; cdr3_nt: TGCGCCAGCAGCTTAGAAGTAGGGAACACTGAAGCTTTCTTT
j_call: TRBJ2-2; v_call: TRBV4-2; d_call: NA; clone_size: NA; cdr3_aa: CASGTLDGTGELFF; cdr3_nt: TGTGCCAGTGGGACCCTAGATGGGACCGGGGAGCTGTTTTTT
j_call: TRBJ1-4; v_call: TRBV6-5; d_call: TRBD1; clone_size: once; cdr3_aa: CASSFLGTANEKLFF; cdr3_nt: TGTGCCAGCAGTTTTCTCGGGACAGCTAATGAAAAACTGTTTTTT
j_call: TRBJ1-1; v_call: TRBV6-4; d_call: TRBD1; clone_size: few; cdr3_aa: CARRTGDGTEAFF; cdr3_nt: TGTGCCAGACGGACAGGGGACGGCACTGAAGCTTTCTTT
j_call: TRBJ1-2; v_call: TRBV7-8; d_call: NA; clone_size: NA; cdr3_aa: CASSLAPRPAYGYTF; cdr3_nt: TGTGCCAGCAGCTTAGCTCCCCGCCCCGCCTATGGCTACACCTTC
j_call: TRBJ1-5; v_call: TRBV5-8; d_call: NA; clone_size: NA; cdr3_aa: CASSHHSGNQPQHF; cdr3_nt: TGTGCCAGCAGCCACCATAGCGGCAATCAGCCCCAGCATTTT
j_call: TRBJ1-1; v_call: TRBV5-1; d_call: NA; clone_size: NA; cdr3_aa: CASSLEGLNTEAFF; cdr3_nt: TGCGCCAGCAGCTTGGAGGGCCTGAACACTGAAGCTTTCTTT
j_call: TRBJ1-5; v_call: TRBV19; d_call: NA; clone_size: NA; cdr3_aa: CASSISNLYQPQHF; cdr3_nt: TGTGCCAGTAGTATATCCAATTTGTATCAGCCCCAGCATTTT
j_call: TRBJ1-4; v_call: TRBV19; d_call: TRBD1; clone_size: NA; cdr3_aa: CASRQGQGLEKLFF; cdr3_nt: TGTGCCAGTAGACAGGGACAGGGATTAGAAAAACTGTTTTTT
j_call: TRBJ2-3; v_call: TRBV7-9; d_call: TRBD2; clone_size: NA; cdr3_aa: CASSLWSSGGKDTQYF; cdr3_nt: TGTGCCAGCAGCTTATGGTCTAGCGGGGGGAAAGATACGCAGTATTTT
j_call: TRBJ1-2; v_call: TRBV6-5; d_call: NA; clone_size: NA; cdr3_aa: CASRRTEGYGYTF; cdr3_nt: TGTGCCAGCAGGCGGACAGAGGGCTATGGCTACACCTTC
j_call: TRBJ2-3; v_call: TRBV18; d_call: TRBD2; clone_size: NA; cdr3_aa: CASSQPGTSVPQTDTQYF; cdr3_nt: TGTGCCAGCTCACAACCCGGGACTAGCGTACCCCAAACAGATACGCAGTATTTT
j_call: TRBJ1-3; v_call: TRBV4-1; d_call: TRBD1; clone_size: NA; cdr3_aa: CASSRTGQGRGISGNTIYF; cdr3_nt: TGCGCCAGCAGCCGGACAGGACAGGGGCGCGGAATCTCTGGAAACACCATATATTTT
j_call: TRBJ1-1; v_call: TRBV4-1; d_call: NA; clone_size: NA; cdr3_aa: CASSQEAAMNTEAFF; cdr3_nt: TGCGCCAGCAGCCAAGAGGCAGCTATGAACACTGAAGCTTTCTTT
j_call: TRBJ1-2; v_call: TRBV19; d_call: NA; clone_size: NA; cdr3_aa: CASSLSNYGYTF; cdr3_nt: TGTGCCAGTAGTTTATCGAACTATGGCTACACCTTC
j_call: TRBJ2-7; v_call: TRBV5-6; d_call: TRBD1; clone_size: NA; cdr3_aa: CASSRTGTYEQYF; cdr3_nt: TGTGCCAGCAGCCGGACAGGGACCTACGAGCAGTACTTC
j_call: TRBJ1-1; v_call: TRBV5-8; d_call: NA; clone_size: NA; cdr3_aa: CASSLRGGMAEAFF; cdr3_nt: TGTGCCAGCAGCTTGCGGGGGGGAATGGCTGAAGCTTTCTTT
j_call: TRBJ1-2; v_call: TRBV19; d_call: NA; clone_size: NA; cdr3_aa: CASSGGPRNNYGYTF; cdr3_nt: TGTGCCAGTAGTGGCGGACCGAGGAATAACTATGGCTACACCTTC
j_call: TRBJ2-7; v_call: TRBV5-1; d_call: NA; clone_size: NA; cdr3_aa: CASSFTGSYEQYF; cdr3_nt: TGCGCCAGCAGCTTCACAGGATCCTACGAGCAGTACTTC
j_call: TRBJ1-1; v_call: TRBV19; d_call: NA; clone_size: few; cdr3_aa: CASSIGYTEAFF; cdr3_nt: TGTGCCAGTAGTATCGGGTACACTGAAGCTTTCTTT
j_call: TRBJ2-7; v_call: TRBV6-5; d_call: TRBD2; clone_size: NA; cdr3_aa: CASRLAGGKGPEQYF; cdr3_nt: TGTGCCAGCAGGTTAGCGGGGGGGAAAGGGCCCGAGCAGTACTTC
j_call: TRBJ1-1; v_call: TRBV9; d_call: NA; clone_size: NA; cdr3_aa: CASSEARGTEAFF; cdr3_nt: TGTGCCAGCAGCGAAGCAAGGGGCACTGAAGCTTTCTTT